A selection of T cell receptor beta chains follows, all from one sample in a study of blood T cell repertoires in COVID-19. Generated by immunoSEQ multiplex PCR, the TCRdb table keeps only in-frame clones and is missing some. This table holds 95,000 to 110,000 clones, approximately 80% found once. Sequenced: peripheral blood. These receptor sequences come from a human donor in a cohort sampled during active COVID-19. Each CDR3 is given with its conserved first and last residue. Fields, in order: J gene, V gene, CDR3 protein.

TRBJ1-1,TRBV12-3/TRBV12-4,CASSLEEGTEAFF
TRBJ2-1,TRBV9,CASSETAGAQGEQFF
TRBJ2-5,TRBV2,CASSQNVARETQYF
TRBJ1-1,TRBV12-3/TRBV12-4,CASSLILLGKAFF
TRBJ2-1,TRBV5-1,CASSLSSGGYNEQFF
TRBJ1-2,TRBV5-4,CASSSGQQYGYTF
TRBJ2-4,TRBV2,CASHQGLKNIQYF
TRBJ2-5,TRBV3-1/TRBV3-2,CASSQGLASVETQYF
TRBJ2-5,TRBV6-2/TRBV6-3,CASSYLTSGQETQYF
TRBJ2-6,TRBV5-4,CASSSPGQGAGANVLTF
TRBJ1-2,TRBV19,CASRGQGLYGYTF
TRBJ2-2,TRBV4-1,CASSHRQGPNTGELFF
TRBJ1-2,TRBV9,CASSAGTGNYGYTF
TRBJ2-5,TRBV5-1,CASSLLRGGGETQYF
TRBJ2-5,TRBV5-1,CASSHTGTGVRETQYF
TRBJ2-1,TRBV4-3,CASSQEGRSYNEQFF
TRBJ1-3,TRBV6-5,CASSLQGSSGNTIYF
TRBJ1-2,TRBV25-1,CASSDLQGFNGYTF
TRBJ2-2,TRBV9,CASSQGGLGNTGELFF
TRBJ1-3,TRBV3-1/TRBV3-2,CASSPARVGLASGNTIYF
TRBJ2-2,TRBV25-1,CASSSYTGELFF
TRBJ1-3,TRBV18,CASSPPAVRSGNTIYF
TRBJ2-5,TRBV5-4,CASSFPPVGGEETQYF
TRBJ1-1,TRBV27,CASRRGGQGEAFF
TRBJ2-5,TRBV7-6,CASSLFGGGETQYF
TRBJ1-1,TRBV7-3,CASSLIGGTEAFF
TRBJ2-2,TRBV7-2,CASSPSGTGVNTGELFF
TRBJ2-2,TRBV30,CAWSVRLAGGTGELFF
TRBJ2-5,TRBV15,CATSRGQQETQYF
TRBJ1-6,TRBV4-3,CASSQETGPPLHF
TRBJ2-1,TRBV6-5,CASSYSGGAENEQFF
TRBJ2-3,TRBV7-9,CASNLLAGPGTDTQYF
TRBJ1-1,TRBV11-2,CASRPGTAEAFF
TRBJ1-2,TRBV14,CASSQGGTRANYGYTF
TRBJ1-6,TRBV6-5,CASSYREAGGTSPLHF
TRBJ2-1,TRBV7-3,CASSQDPYNEQFF
TRBJ1-6,TRBV5-1,CASSLAGDYNSPLHF
TRBJ2-7,TRBV18,CASSTLGTGDEQYF
TRBJ2-4,TRBV6-5,CASAPGGAKNIQYF
TRBJ1-1,TRBV19,CASSIQGAAENTEAFF
TRBJ2-2,TRBV6-5,CASQWDYPSGELFF
TRBJ1-2,TRBV27,CASRADSSRGYTF
TRBJ1-2,TRBV19,CASSMAGTGKGYTF
TRBJ1-1,TRBV27,CASSLFPGVGTEAFF
TRBJ2-2,TRBV6-5,CASRVTGITGELFF
TRBJ2-1,TRBV27,CASSLAGGLLEQFF
TRBJ2-5,TRBV28,CASSPAGGAQETQYF
TRBJ1-5,TRBV4-1,CASSQDLRQPQHF
TRBJ1-5,TRBV2,CASSGTNLGQPQHF
TRBJ2-5,TRBV10-3,CAISEFGPGTGGGYQETQYF
TRBJ2-7,TRBV5-4,CASSSGLNYEQYF
TRBJ1-2,TRBV27,CASSLIGATGNYGYTF
TRBJ2-7,TRBV7-2,CASSPALAPTYEQYF
TRBJ2-1,TRBV5-1,CASSLEGEQFF
TRBJ2-7,TRBV7-9,CASSLPGQGIYEQYF